The 3 T cell receptor beta chains in this list originate from one sample, sequenced in a study of blood T cells in healthy people across ages. Primers used in a second PCR of about 6 to 11 cycles were a sample-barcoded 5' primer and a J-beta primer mix. MiXCR was run by TCRdb on the 5' RACE reads, yielding one entry per CDR3 protein. The profile shows about 1 million distinct CDR3 sequences, roughly 24% of them singletons. A further study also used this sample, focusing on T cells of mothers and their children.

What was sequenced was blood. These receptors were taken from a girl aged 2-15 years in good health.

The V call is TRBV7-2, the J call TRBJ2-5, with no clear D. The CDR3 sequence is 12 residues long. The germline CDR1 and CDR2 sequences are SGHTA and FQGNSA. V lost 3 bases and J 5 bases, leaving 7 bases between the germline ends. CDR3 sequence: CASSFALETQYF. The CDR3 bases are TGTGCCAGCAGCTTTGCTCTGGAGACCCAGTACTTC.

The V and J genes are TRBV6-6 and TRBJ2-1; D perhaps matches TRBD2 (5 bases). Trimming left V 2 bases short and J 5 bases short, with 19 bases between. Germline lookup yields CDR1 MNHNY and CDR2 SVGAGI (reference sequence). This CDR3 comprises 17 residues. CDR3 sequence: CASSYPHAGTIDNEQFF. As DNA, the CDR3 is TGTGCCAGCAGTTACCCCCACGCGGGTACGATCGACAATGAGCAGTTCTTC.

The J gene is TRBJ2-7, the V gene TRBV6-6; TRBD1 matches 7 bases. CDR3 length equals 14 residues. The germline V gene has CDR1 MNHNY and CDR2 SVGAGI (reference sequence). V shed 2 bases and J 4 bases; nucleotides not matched to a gene: 5. The CDR3 loop reads CASSYPDRSYEQYV. The CDR3 nucleotides read TGTGCCAGCAGTTACCCGGACAGGAGTTACGAGCAGTACGTC.